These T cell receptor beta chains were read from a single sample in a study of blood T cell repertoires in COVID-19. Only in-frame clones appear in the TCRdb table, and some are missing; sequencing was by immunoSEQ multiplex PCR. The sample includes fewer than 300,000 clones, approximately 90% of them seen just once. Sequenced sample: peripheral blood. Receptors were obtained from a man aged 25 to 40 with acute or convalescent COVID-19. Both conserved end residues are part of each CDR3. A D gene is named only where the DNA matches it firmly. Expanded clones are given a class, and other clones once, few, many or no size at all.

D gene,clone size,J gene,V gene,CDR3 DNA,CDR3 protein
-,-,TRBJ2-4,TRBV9,TGTGCCAGCAGCCCCAGACTATTGGGAAACATTCAGTACTTC,CASSPRLLGNIQYF
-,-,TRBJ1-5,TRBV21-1,TGTGCCAGCAGCAAAGCGACAGAGCATAGCAATCAGCCCCAGCATTTT,CASSKATEHSNQPQHF
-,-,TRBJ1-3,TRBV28,TGTGCCAGCACGGGGCAGACTAGCTCTGGAAACACCATATATTTT,CASTGQTSSGNTIYF
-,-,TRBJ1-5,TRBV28,TGTGCCAGCAGTTACTTGGGGGGGGGTAGCAATCAGCCCCAGCATTTT,CASSYLGGGSNQPQHF
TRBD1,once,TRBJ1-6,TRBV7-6,TGTGCCAGCAGCTTAGGGCCAGGGACAGGGTGGAATTCACCCCTCCACTTT,CASSLGPGTGWNSPLHF
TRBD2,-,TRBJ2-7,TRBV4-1,TGCGCCAGCAGCTATGCCCGGGGGGAAGGATACGAGCAGTACTTC,CASSYARGEGYEQYF
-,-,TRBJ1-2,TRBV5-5,TGTGCCAGCAGTCTTGGCCCGGGATCGGCTGGCTACACCTTC,CASSLGPGSAGYTF
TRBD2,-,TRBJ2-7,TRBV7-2,TGTGCCAGCAGCTCACTGACTAGCGGGAGTGCCGAGCAGTACTTC,CASSSLTSGSAEQYF
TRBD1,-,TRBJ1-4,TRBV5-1,TGCGCCAGCAGCTTACAGCCCAGTAGGGGGCGGAATGAAAAACTGTTTTTT,CASSLQPSRGRNEKLFF
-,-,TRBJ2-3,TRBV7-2,TGTGCCAGCAGCTTATACGGCGGGTTATACACAGATACGCAGTATTTT,CASSLYGGLYTDTQYF
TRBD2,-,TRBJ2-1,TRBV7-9,TGTGCCAGCAGCCTGGCCGGGGCGGGGGTACAGTTCTTC,CASSLAGAGVQFF
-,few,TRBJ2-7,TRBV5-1,TGCGCCAGCAGCTTGGGACTACCCTTAGAGCAGTACTTC,CASSLGLPLEQYF
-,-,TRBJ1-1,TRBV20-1,TGCAGTGCTAGTCAGAACACTGAAGCTTTCTTT,CSASQNTEAFF
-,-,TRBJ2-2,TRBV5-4,TGTGCCAGCAGCTTGGACGGGACCGGGGAGCTGTTTTTT,CASSLDGTGELFF
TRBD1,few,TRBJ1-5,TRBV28,TGTGCCAGCAGGAGGACAGGGGTTGGTAGCAATCAGCCCCAGCATTTT,CASRRTGVGSNQPQHF
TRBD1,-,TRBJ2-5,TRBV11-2,TGTGCCAGCAGCCAGGACAGGGGGCGCGAGACCCAGTACTTC,CASSQDRGRETQYF
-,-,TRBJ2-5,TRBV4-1,TGCGCCAGCAGCCAAGAAGGACGGGGGTATCAAGAGACCCAGTACTTC,CASSQEGRGYQETQYF
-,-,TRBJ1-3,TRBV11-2,TGTGCCAGCAGCTTAGGGGCGGGGGCTGGAAACACCATATATTTT,CASSLGAGAGNTIYF
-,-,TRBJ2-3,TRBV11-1,TGTGCCAGCAGCAAGGTACGGGGATCGGGAGATACGCAGTATTTT,CASSKVRGSGDTQYF
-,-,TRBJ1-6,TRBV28,TGTGCCAGCAGTTTTTTCTCGGGTCCTGATAATTCACCCCTCCACTTT,CASSFFSGPDNSPLHF
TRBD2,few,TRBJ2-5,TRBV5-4,TGTGCCAGCAGCCGGGAGGTCTGGGAGACCCAGTACTTC,CASSREVWETQYF
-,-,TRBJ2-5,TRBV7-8,TGTGCCAGCAGCTTAGGTACCAGTCAAGAGACCCAGTACTTC,CASSLGTSQETQYF